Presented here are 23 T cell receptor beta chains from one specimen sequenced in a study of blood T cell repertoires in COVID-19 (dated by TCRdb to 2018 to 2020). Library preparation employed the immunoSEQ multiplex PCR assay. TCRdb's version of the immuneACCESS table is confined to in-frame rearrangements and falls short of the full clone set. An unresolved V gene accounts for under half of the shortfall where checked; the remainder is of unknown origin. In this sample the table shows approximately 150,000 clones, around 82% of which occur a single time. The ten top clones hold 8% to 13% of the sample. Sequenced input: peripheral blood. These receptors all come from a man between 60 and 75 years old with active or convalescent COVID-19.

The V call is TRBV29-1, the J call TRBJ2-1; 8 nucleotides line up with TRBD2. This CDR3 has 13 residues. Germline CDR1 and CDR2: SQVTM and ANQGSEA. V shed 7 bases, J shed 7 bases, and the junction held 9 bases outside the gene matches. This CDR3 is CSAGGGRYNEQFF. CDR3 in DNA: TGCAGCGCTGGCGGCGGGAGGTATAATGAGCAGTTCTTC.

The CDR3 coding sequence is TGTGCCAGCACCCTATCTGGGACAGGCCAGCCCCAGCATTTT. This gives the protein CASTLSGTGQPQHF. The rearrangement links TRBV6-5 to TRBJ1-5; 8 nucleotides match TRBD1. CDR1 is MNHEY, CDR2 SVGAGI, per germline. CDR3 length: 14 residues. V was clipped by 7 bases and J by 7 bases; unmatched bases: 9.

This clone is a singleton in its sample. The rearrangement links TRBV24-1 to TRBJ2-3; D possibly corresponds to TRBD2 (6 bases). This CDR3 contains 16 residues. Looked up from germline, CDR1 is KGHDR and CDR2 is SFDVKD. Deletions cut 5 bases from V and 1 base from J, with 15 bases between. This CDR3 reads CATSALLPSGTDTQYF. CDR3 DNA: TGTGCCACCAGTGCCCTCCTACCTAGCGGCACAGATACGCAGTATTTT.

The CDR3: CASSVASNTGELFF. The CDR3, as DNA: TGTGCCAGCAGCGTAGCGTCGAACACCGGGGAGCTGTTTTTT. V usage is TRBV9 and J usage is TRBJ2-2, with D unresolved. V shed 0 bases and J shed 0 bases, with 3 bases lying between them. Germline CDR1 and CDR2: SGDLS and YYNGEE. The CDR3 contains 14 residues.

The CDR3 DNA follows: TGTGCCAGCAGTTACTCTGAGCAGGGGTGGACAGATACGCAGTATTTT. Its translation is CASSYSEQGWTDTQYF. This chain links TRBV6-5 with TRBJ2-3; possibly TRBD1 for D (6 bases). CDR3 size: 16 residues. V was shortened by 0 bases and J by 3 bases, with 13 bases between the two germline ends. Per germline, CDR1 MNHEY and CDR2 SVGAGI.

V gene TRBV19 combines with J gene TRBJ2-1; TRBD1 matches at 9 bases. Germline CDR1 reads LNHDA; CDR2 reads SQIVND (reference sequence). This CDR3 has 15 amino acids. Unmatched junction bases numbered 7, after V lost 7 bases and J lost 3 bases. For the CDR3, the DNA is TGTGCCAGTACTGGGGGACAGGGTGTCTACAATGAGCAGTTCTTC. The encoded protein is CASTGGQGVYNEQFF.

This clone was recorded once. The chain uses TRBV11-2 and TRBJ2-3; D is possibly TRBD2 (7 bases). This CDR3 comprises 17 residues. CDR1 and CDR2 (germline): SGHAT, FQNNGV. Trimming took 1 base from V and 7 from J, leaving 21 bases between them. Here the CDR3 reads CASSLGTGRGARNTQYF. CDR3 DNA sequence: TGTGCCAGCAGCTTAGGGACCGGTCGGGGGGCGCGAAATACGCAGTATTTT.

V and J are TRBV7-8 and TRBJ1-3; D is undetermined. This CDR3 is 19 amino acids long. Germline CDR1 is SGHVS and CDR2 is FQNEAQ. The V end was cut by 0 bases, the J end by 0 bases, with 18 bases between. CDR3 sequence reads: CASSLAHPQILYSGNTIYF. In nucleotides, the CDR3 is TGTGCCAGCAGCTTAGCACATCCTCAAATCCTTTACTCTGGAAACACCATATATTTT.

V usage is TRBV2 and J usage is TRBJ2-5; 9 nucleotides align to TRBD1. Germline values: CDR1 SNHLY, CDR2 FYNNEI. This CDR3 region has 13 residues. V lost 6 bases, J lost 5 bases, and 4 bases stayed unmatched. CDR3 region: CASRRTGVETQYF. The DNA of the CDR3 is TGTGCCAGCAGACGGACAGGGGTTGAGACCCAGTACTTC.

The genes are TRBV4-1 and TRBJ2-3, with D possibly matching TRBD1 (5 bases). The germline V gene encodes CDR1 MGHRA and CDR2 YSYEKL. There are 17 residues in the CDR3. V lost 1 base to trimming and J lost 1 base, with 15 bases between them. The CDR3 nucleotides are TGCGCCAGCAGCCAAGGGTCTTCCCAGGGCGGCACAGATACGCAGTATTTT. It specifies CASSQGSSQGGTDTQYF.

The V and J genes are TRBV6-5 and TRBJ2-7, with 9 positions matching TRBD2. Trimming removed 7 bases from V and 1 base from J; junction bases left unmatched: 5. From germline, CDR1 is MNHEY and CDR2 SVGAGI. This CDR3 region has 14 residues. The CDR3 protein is CASKRTSVSYEQYF. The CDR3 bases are TGTGCCAGCAAACGGACTAGCGTGTCCTACGAGCAGTACTTC.

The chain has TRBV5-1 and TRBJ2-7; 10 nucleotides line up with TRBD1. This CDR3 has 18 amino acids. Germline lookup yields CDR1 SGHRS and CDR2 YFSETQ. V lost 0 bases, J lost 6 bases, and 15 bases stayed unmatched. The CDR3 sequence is CASSLARDRGTKSGEQYF. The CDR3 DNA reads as TGCGCCAGCAGCTTGGCTAGGGACAGGGGCACAAAATCGGGCGAGCAGTACTTC.

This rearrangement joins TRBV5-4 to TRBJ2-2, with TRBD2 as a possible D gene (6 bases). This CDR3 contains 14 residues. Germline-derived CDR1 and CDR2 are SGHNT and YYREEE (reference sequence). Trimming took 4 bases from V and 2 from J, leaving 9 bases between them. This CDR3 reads CASSGGLNTGELFF. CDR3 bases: TGTGCCAGCAGCGGGGGACTTAACACCGGGGAGCTGTTTTTT.

Here the CDR3 reads CASSTGGVYGYTF. The CDR3 bases are TGCGCCAGCAGTACGGGGGGTGTCTATGGCTACACCTTC. The V call is TRBV5-1, the J call TRBJ1-2; D perhaps matches TRBD1 (5 bases). In germline, CDR1 is SGHRS, CDR2 YFSETQ. This CDR3 has 13 residues. Trimming removed 5 bases from V and 4 bases from J, with 12 bases in between.

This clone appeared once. Here the CDR3 reads CASGEGTVPREQYF. Here the CDR3 DNA reads TGTGCCAGCGGCGAAGGGACAGTCCCCCGCGAGCAGTACTTC. The chain links TRBV2 to TRBJ2-7; 7 positions agree with TRBD1. CDR3 size: 14 residues. Germline trimming cut 8 bases from V and 6 bases from J; bases unmatched to any gene: 13. Germline CDR1 reads SNHLY; CDR2 reads FYNNEI.

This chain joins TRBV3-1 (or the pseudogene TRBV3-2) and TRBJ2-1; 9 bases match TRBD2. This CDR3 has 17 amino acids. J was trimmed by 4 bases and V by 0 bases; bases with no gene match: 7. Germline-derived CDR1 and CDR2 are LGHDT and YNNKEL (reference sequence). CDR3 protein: CASSQDVVAGVYNEQFF. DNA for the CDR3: TGTGCCAGCAGCCAAGATGTAGTAGCGGGAGTTTACAATGAGCAGTTCTTC.

CDR3 sequence: CATSALSGRSAGELFF. The CDR3 coding sequence is TGTGCCACCAGTGCCCTTAGCGGGAGATCCGCCGGGGAGCTGTTTTTT. V is TRBV24-1 and J is TRBJ2-2; TRBD2 aligns across 9 bases. In germline, CDR1 is KGHDR, CDR2 SFDVKD. The CDR3 has 16 amino acids. V lost 5 bases and J lost 6; bases outside the gene matches: 9.

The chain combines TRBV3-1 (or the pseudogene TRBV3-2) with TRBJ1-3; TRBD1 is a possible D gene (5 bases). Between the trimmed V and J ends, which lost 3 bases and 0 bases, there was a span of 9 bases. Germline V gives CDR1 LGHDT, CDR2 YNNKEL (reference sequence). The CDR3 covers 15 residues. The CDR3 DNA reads TGTGCCAGCAGCCAGGACACCTTCTCTGGAAACACCATATATTTT. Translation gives CASSQDTFSGNTIYF.

As DNA, the CDR3 is TGTGCCAGCAGCCGGACAGGGGATTGGGGGGAGCAGTACTTC. Its translation: CASSRTGDWGEQYF. The rearrangement joins TRBV28 to TRBJ2-7; TRBD1 matches at 9 bases. V was clipped by 6 bases and J by 7 bases; unmatched bases: 10. CDR1 and CDR2 (germline): MDHEN, SYDVKM. There are 14 residues in the CDR3. The full variable domain, rest sourced from reference TRBV28 and TRBJ2-7, is DVKVTQSSRYLVKRTGEKVFLECVQDMDHENMFWYRQDPGLGLRLIYFSYDVKMKEKGDIPEGYSVSREKKERFSLILESASTNQTSMYLCASSRTGDWGEQYFGPGTRLTVT.

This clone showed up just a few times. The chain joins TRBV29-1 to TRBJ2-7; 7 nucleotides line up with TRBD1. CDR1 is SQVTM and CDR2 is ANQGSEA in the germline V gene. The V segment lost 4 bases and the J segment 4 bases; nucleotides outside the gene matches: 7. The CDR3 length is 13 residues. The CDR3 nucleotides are TGCAGCGTTGGCCGGGACAGACAATACGAGCAGTACTTC. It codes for CSVGRDRQYEQYF.

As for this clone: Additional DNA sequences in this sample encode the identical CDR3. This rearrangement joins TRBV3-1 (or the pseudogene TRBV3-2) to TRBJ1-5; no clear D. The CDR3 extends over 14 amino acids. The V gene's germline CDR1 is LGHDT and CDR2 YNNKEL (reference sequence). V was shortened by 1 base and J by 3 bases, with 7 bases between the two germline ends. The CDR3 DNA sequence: TGTGCCAGCAGCCAAGCCGGGAACAATCAGCCCCAGCATTTT. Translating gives CASSQAGNNQPQHF.

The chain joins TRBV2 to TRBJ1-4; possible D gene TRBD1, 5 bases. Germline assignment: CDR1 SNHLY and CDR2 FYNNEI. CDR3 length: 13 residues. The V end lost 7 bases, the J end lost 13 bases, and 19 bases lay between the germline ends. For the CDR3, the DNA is TGTGCCAGCACCGACAGACCCGTAAGGGCACTGTTTTTT. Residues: CASTDRPVRALFF.

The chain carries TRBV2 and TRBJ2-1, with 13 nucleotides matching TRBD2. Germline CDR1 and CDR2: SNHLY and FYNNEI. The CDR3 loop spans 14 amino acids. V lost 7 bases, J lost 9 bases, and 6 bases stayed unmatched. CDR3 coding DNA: TGTGCCAGCAAACTAGCGGGAGGGCCGATTGAGCAGTTCTTC. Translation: CASKLAGGPIEQFF.